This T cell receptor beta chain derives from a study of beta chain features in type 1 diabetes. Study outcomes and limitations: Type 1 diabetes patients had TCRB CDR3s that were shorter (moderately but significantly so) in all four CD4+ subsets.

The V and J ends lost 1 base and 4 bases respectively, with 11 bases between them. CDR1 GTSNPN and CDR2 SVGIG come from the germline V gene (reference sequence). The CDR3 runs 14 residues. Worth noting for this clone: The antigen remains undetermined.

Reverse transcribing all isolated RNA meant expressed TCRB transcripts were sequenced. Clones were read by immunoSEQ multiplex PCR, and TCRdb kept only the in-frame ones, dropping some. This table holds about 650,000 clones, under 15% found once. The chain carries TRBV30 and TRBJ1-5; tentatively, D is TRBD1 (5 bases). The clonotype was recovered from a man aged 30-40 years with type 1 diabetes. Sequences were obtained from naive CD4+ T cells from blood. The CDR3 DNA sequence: TGTGCCTGGAGTGCCCACCGGGGGAATCAGCCCCAGCATTTT. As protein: CAWSAHRGNQPQHF.